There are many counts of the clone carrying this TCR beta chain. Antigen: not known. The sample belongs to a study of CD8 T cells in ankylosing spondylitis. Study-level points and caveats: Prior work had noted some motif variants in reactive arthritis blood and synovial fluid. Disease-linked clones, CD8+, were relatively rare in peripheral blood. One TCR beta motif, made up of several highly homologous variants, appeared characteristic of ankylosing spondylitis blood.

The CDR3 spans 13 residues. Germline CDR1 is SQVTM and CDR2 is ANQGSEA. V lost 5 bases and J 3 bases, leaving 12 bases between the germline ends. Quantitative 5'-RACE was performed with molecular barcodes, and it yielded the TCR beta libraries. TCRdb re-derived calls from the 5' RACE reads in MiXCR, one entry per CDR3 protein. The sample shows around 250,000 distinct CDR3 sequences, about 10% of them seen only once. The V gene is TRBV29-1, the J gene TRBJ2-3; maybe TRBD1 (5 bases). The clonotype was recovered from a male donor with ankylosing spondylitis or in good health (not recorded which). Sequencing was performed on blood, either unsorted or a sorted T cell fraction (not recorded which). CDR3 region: CSVPGPITDTQYF. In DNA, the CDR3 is TGCAGCGTTCCAGGGCCAATAACAGATACGCAGTATTTT.